Following are 20 T cell receptor beta chains from one sample sequenced in a study of control samples from healthy donors and cancer patients. Generated by immunoSEQ multiplex PCR, the TCRdb table keeps only in-frame clones and is missing some. The sample lists about 170,000 clones; about 90% were seen once. The sequencing input was blood. The source is a woman in her thirties in good health.

The chain links TRBV28 to TRBJ1-1, with unresolved D. This CDR3 is built from 11 residues. Per the germline V gene, CDR1 is MDHEN and CDR2 is SYDVKM. V was pared by 7 bases and J by 0 bases, with 3 bases between. CDR3: CASIVNTEAFF. The CDR3 DNA follows: TGTGCCAGCATTGTGAACACTGAAGCTTTCTTT.

This chain connects TRBV3-1 (or the pseudogene TRBV3-2) to TRBJ1-4; D call uncertain. Trimming shortened V by 6 bases and J by 0 bases, and 8 bases separated the two germline ends. Germline V CDR1 and CDR2: LGHDT, YNNKEL (reference sequence). This CDR3 comprises 14 residues. For the CDR3, the DNA is TGTGCCAGCAGACTCAGTTCAACTAATGAAAAACTGTTTTTT. Its protein is CASRLSSTNEKLFF.

The chain combines TRBV3-1 (or the pseudogene TRBV3-2) with TRBJ2-3, with 7 nucleotides matching TRBD1. The germline V gene has CDR1 LGHDT and CDR2 YNNKEL (reference sequence). The CDR3 has 15 residues. Unmatched junction bases numbered 1, after V lost 0 bases and J lost 1 base. The CDR3 DNA follows: TGTGCCAGCAGCCAAGAGCAGGGGGGCACAGATACGCAGTATTTT. The encoded protein is CASSQEQGGTDTQYF.

CDR3 nucleotides: TGTGCCAGCAGTGCCGATCCGAGCGGGGGGCAATATAGCACAGATACGCAGTATTTT. Protein product: CASSADPSGGQYSTDTQYF. The chain is built from TRBV6-2 or TRBV6-3 and TRBJ2-3; 9 bases align to TRBD2. The V gene end was trimmed by 5 bases and the J gene end by 0 bases; junction bases not matched to a gene: 15. CDR1 and CDR2 (germline): MNHEY, SVGEGT. The CDR3 spans 19 residues.

DNA of the CDR3: TGTGCCAGTAGTATGACGGGGTCCTACGAGCAGTACTTC. Protein sequence: CASSMTGSYEQYF. This chain connects TRBV19 to TRBJ2-7, with a tentative D call TRBD2 (5 bases). The V end lost 3 bases, the J end lost 1 base, and 7 bases lay between the germline ends. The CDR3 has 13 amino acids. The germline V gene encodes CDR1 LNHDA and CDR2 SQIVND (reference sequence).

The chain has TRBV5-1 and TRBJ1-6, with TRBD1 matching over 10 bases. J gave up 10 bases and V 4 bases, and 8 bases lay outside the gene matches. The CDR3 spans 15 residues. The germline V gene has CDR1 SGHRS and CDR2 YFSETQ. CDR3 sequence: CASSPQTGGESPLHF. The CDR3 nucleotides read TGCGCCAGCAGCCCCCAGACAGGGGGCGAATCACCCCTCCACTTT.

The DNA for the CDR3 is TGTGCCAGCAGTTTAAGATCGGGGGGGCAGAAACGGAATCAGCCCCAGCATTTT. This codes for CASSLRSGGQKRNQPQHF. This sequence joins TRBV28 and TRBJ1-5; D possibly corresponds to TRBD1 (6 bases). V shed 2 bases and J shed 4 bases, with 21 bases lying between them. Germline V gene lookup returns CDR1 MDHEN and CDR2 SYDVKM. The CDR3 covers 18 residues.

This clone was seen only once. J is TRBJ2-1 and V is TRBV5-1, with 9 bases aligning to TRBD1. The CDR3 contains 14 residues. The germline gives CDR1 SGHRS, CDR2 YFSETQ. The trim removed 4 bases at V and 9 bases at J, leaving 8 bases unmatched. CDR3 in DNA: TGCGCCAGCAGCGCGGGACAGGGAAAGGGTGAGCAGTTCTTC. It is translated as CASSAGQGKGEQFF.

Concerning this clone itself: Other DNA sequences in this specimen translate into the identical CDR3. The chain carries TRBV5-1 and TRBJ1-1, with TRBD1 identical over 7 bases. V was pared by 0 bases and J by 1 base, with 3 bases of the junction left unmatched. This CDR3 comprises 15 residues. In germline, CDR1 is SGHRS, CDR2 YFSETQ. Here the CDR3 reads CASSLGDRPNTEAFF. The CDR3 DNA reads as TGCGCCAGCAGCTTGGGGGACAGACCGAACACTGAAGCTTTCTTT.

The CDR3 is CAWNRQTGYGYTF. CDR3 coding DNA: TGTGCCTGGAACCGTCAGACAGGGTATGGCTACACCTTC. This chain connects TRBV30 to TRBJ1-2, with TRBD1 identical over 7 bases. CDR1 is GTSNPN, CDR2 SVGIG, per germline (reference sequence). V shed 4 bases, J shed 5 bases, and the junction held 7 bases outside the gene matches. The CDR3 has 13 amino acids.

The V gene is TRBV4-1, the J gene TRBJ2-1; tentatively, D is TRBD2 (6 bases). Looked up from germline, CDR1 is MGHRA and CDR2 is YSYEKL. This CDR3 is 15 amino acids long. V was shortened by 1 base and J by 7 bases, with 14 bases between the two germline ends. Here the CDR3 reads CASSQAGGPGNEQFF. CDR3 bases: TGCGCCAGCAGCCAAGCCGGAGGGCCGGGAAATGAGCAGTTCTTC.

This clone was seen only a few times. CDR3 sequence (DNA): TGTGCCAGCAGCGTAGCTTCAGGGGTCCCAACTCCCGGGGAGCTGTTTTTT. Its translation is CASSVASGVPTPGELFF. The chain combines TRBV9 with TRBJ2-2, with TRBD1 as a possible D gene (6 bases). The CDR3 length is 17 residues. The V end was cut by 0 bases, the J end by 6 bases, with 18 bases between. Germline-derived CDR1 and CDR2 are SGDLS and YYNGEE.

This clone was seen more than once but under ten times. The genes are TRBV7-9 and TRBJ1-2; D is perhaps TRBD1 (5 bases). The germline gives CDR1 SEHNR, CDR2 FQNEAQ (reference sequence). The CDR3 length is 14 residues. The V and J ends lost 4 bases and 5 bases respectively, with 14 bases between them. The CDR3 DNA follows: TGTGCCAGCAGCTCCGGCGGGGCTGTATATGGCTACACCTTC. Its translation: CASSSGGAVYGYTF. Supplemented by reference TRBV7-9 and TRBJ1-2, the full variable domain reads DTGVSQNPRHKITKRGQNVTFRCDPISEHNRLYWYRQTLGQGPEFLTYFQNEAQLEKSRLLSDRFSAERPKGSFSTLEIQRTEQGDSAMYLCASSSGGAVYGYTFGSGTRLTVV.

V is TRBV27 and J is TRBJ2-3, with D perhaps TRBD1 (7 bases). This CDR3 contains 14 residues. Germline lookup yields CDR1 MNHEY and CDR2 SMNVEV (reference sequence). V lost 4 bases and J 5 bases, leaving 13 bases between the germline ends. The CDR3 sequence is CASSSPQGGDTQYF. The CDR3 coding sequence is TGTGCCAGCAGTTCACCTCAGGGGGGAGATACGCAGTATTTT.

The genes are TRBV6-7 and TRBJ2-1, with 11 nucleotides matching TRBD2. TRBV6-7 is designated an ORF whose function remains uncertain. V lost 2 bases and J lost 7; bases outside the gene matches: 10. The CDR3 loop spans 17 amino acids. CDR3 sequence reads: CASSYPVVLAGGNEQFF. CDR3 nucleotide sequence: TGTGCCAGCAGTTACCCCGTGGTGCTAGCGGGAGGAAATGAGCAGTTCTTC.

A note on this clone: Germline and junction disagree at one end, which may indicate a read error. The chain combines TRBV29-1 with TRBJ2-7; D is perhaps TRBD1 or TRBD2 (6 bases each). Germline CDR1 SQVTM, CDR2 ANQGSEA. There are 11 residues in the CDR3. The CDR3 DNA reads TGCAGCGTTGAAGCCGTCCGGGGGCAGTCGTTC. It yields the protein CSVEAVRGQSF.

The rearrangement links TRBV14 to TRBJ1-1; D remains ambiguous. Germline values: CDR1 SGHDN, CDR2 FVKESK. V lost 1 base, J lost 11 bases, and 5 bases lay in between. This CDR3 is built from 10 residues. The CDR3 DNA is TGTGCCAGCAGCCAAGTCAAGGCTTTCTTT. Translated, it gives CASSQVKAFF. Full variable domain (missing parts from reference TRBV14 and TRBJ1-1): EAGVTQFPSHSVIEKGQTVTLRCDPISGHDNLYWYRRVMGKEIKFLLHFVKESKQDESGMPNNRFLAERTGGTYSTLKVQPAELEDSGVYFCASSQVKAFFGQGTRLTVV.

The rearrangement uses TRBV11-3 and TRBJ2-1; 10 nucleotides line up with TRBD1. Looked up from germline, CDR1 is SGHNT and CDR2 is YENEEA. CDR3 length: 17 amino acids. J lost 2 bases, V lost 9 bases, and 13 bases had no gene match. The CDR3 DNA sequence: TGTGCCAGTACCGGGACAGGGGACTCTTCGACCTACAATGAGCAGTTCTTC. This sequence encodes CASTGTGDSSTYNEQFF.

This clone showed up just once. The chain uses TRBV5-4 and TRBJ2-5; D remains unclear. Germline values: CDR1 SGHNT, CDR2 YYREEE (reference sequence). V lost 0 bases and J lost 5, with 11 bases in between. This CDR3 contains 14 residues. In DNA form, the CDR3 reads TGTGCCAGCAGCTTGGGTGCAGAGAGTGAGACCCAGTACTTC. It codes for CASSLGAESETQYF. Full variable domain (missing parts from reference TRBV5-4 and TRBJ2-5): ETGVTQSPTHLIKTRGQQVTLRCSSQSGHNTVSWYQQALGQGPQFIFQYYREEENGRGNFPPRFSGLQFPNYSSELNVNALELDDSALYLCASSLGAESETQYFGPGTRLLVL.

The sample holds one count of this clone. The chain links TRBV3-1 (or the pseudogene TRBV3-2) to TRBJ2-7, with 8 bases identical to TRBD1. The CDR3 totals 14 residues. Germline V gene data show CDR1 as LGHDT and CDR2 as YNNKEL (reference sequence). J lost 7 bases, V lost 2 bases, and 7 bases had no gene match. The CDR3 sequence: CASSQRQGAQEQYV. CDR3 coding DNA: TGTGCCAGCAGCCAAAGGCAGGGGGCACAAGAGCAGTACGTC.